The next 9 T cell receptor beta chains were all read from a single sample in a study of blood T cells in healthy people across ages (dated by TCRdb to 2015 to 2017). Library prep was done by 5' RACE. Sequencer: Illumina HiSeq 2500. The second PCR ran for about 6 to 12 cycles and used a J-beta primer mix along with a sample-barcoded 5' primer. TCRdb cleaned the public reads at Q25 with fastp, built clones with MiXCR and kept in-frame beta chains. CDR3 protein sequences are deduplicated, and each keeps its most common genes and DNA. The table for this sample lists approximately 1.5 million distinct CDR3 sequences; 34% of them were counted only once. 11% of the sample belongs to the ten largest clones. Specimen: blood. The receptor source for this set is a woman in her twenties or thirties in good health.

The chain has TRBV6-2 or TRBV6-3 and TRBJ1-1, with D possibly being TRBD1 (6 bases). The V end lost 10 bases, the J end lost 0 bases, and 21 bases lay between the germline ends. In germline, CDR1 is MNHEY, CDR2 SVGEGT. CDR3 length: 16 residues. CDR3 sequence reads: CATGNQGLGVNTEAFF. CDR3 bases: TGTGCCACCGGTAACCAGGGGCTCGGCGTGAACACTGAAGCTTTCTTT.

The chain employs TRBV3-1 and TRBJ2-5; 10 positions agree with TRBD2. This CDR3 spans 18 amino acids. In germline, CDR1 is LGHDT, CDR2 YNNKEL (reference sequence). The trim removed 1 base at V and 2 bases at J, leaving 10 bases unmatched. The CDR3 DNA follows: TGTGCCAGCAGCCAAGGCACTAGCGGGGTACCTCAGCAAGAGACCCAGTACTTC. This translates into CASSQGTSGVPQQETQYF.

Ten or more counts support this clonotype. The CDR3 sequence: CSARIKETQYF. The CDR3 DNA reads TGCAGTGCCCGTATTAAAGAGACCCAGTACTTC. The chain uses TRBV20-1 and TRBJ2-5; no clear D. Germline CDR1 DFQATT, CDR2 SNEGSKA (reference sequence). This CDR3 has 11 amino acids. The V gene lost 6 bases and the J gene lost 3 bases, with 8 bases spanning the gap.

V usage is TRBV6-5 and J usage is TRBJ2-1; possible D gene TRBD1, 6 bases. This CDR3 is 16 amino acids long. Trimming took off 0 bases at V and 4 bases at J, with 13 bases between the two ends. Germline CDR1 reads MNHEY; CDR2 reads SVGAGI. For the CDR3, the DNA is TGTGCCAGCAGTTACTCTGAGACAGGACAATACAATGAGCAGTTCTTC. Residues: CASSYSETGQYNEQFF.

The CDR3 region is CASSLSPQGATAETQYF. For the CDR3, the DNA is TGCGCCAGCAGCTTGTCCCCACAGGGGGCGACGGCCGAGACCCAGTACTTC. The chain carries TRBV5-1 and TRBJ2-5; 9 bases fit TRBD1. V was clipped by 1 base and J by 5 bases; unmatched bases: 12. Germline CDR1 and CDR2: SGHRS and YFSETQ. The CDR3 runs 17 residues.

The J gene is TRBJ2-7, the V gene TRBV12-3 or TRBV12-4; D remains unclear. Trimming left V 6 bases short and J 4 bases short, with 10 bases between. This CDR3 is 12 amino acids long. CDR3 residues: CASRTRLYEQYF. The CDR3 nucleotides are TGTGCCAGCAGGACCAGGTTATACGAGCAGTACTTC.

There are a few counts of this clonotype. The rearrangement uses TRBV12-3 or TRBV12-4 and TRBJ2-7; TRBD2 matches at 9 bases. The ends lost 6 bases at V and 0 bases at J; junction bases unmatched: 9. The CDR3 is made up of 16 amino acids. CDR3 protein: CASSPLGLAPSYEQYF. In DNA, the CDR3 is TGTGCCAGCAGCCCCCTGGGACTAGCTCCCTCCTACGAGCAGTACTTC.

This clonotype was picked up many times. The V and J genes are TRBV7-3 and TRBJ2-5; D is unclear. The CDR3 is 13 amino acids. In germline, CDR1 is SGHTA, CDR2 FQGTGA. Between the trimmed V and J ends, which lost 6 bases and 5 bases, there was a span of 13 bases. The CDR3 loop reads CASSFGLGETQYF. CDR3 DNA: TGTGCCAGCAGTTTTGGTCTAGGGGAGACCCAGTACTTC.

The sample holds many counts of this clonotype. V is TRBV2 and J is TRBJ2-1; 9 bases agree with TRBD1. Germline lookup yields CDR1 SNHLY and CDR2 FYNNEI. The CDR3 extends over 14 amino acids. The V and J ends lost 8 bases and 7 bases, in that order; junction bases with no gene match: 9. The CDR3 region has the DNA TGTGCCAGCTCACCAAGGGACAGGGATAATGAGCAGTTCTTC. The encoded protein is CASSPRDRDNEQFF.